These T cell receptor beta chains were read from a single sample in a study of CD8+ T cells in alopecia areata. Libraries were prepared by immunoSEQ multiplex PCR; TCRdb keeps only in-frame clonotypes and omits some of them. The table has about 180,000 clones, 50% to 60% seen once; the top ten hold roughly 15%. The sample consisted of CD4+ T cells sorted from blood, taken at week 0. The receptors were sampled from a human donor with alopecia areata. CDR3s include the opening cysteine and the closing phenylalanine or tryptophan. The D gene is left open where the match is weak. Size is omitted from some rows. Given values are once, few, many or a class for expanded clones.

TRBV5-1,NA,TRBJ2-7,few,CASSTGNSYEQYF,TGCGCCAGCAGCACAGGAAACTCCTACGAGCAGTACTTC
TRBV6-5,NA,TRBJ1-2,once,CASTTKTRGYTF,TGTGCCAGCACCACAAAAACAAGGGGCTACACCTTC
TRBV7-6,NA,TRBJ1-1,once,CASSLEQGGNTEAFF,TGTGCCAGCAGCTTAGAACAGGGTGGGAACACTGAAGCTTTCTTT
TRBV5-1,TRBD2,TRBJ2-7,NA,CASSFTGTSGAYEQYF,TGCGCCAGCAGCTTCACCGGGACTAGCGGGGCCTACGAGCAGTACTTC
TRBV5-1,NA,TRBJ2-7,NA,CASSLPSDEQYF,TGCGCCAGCAGCTTGCCCTCGGACGAGCAGTACTTC
TRBV4-2,TRBD1,TRBJ1-2,few,CASSQDDRDGYTF,TGTGCCAGCAGCCAAGACGACAGGGATGGCTACACCTTC
TRBV15,TRBD1,TRBJ2-7,NA,CATSREGQGPYEQYF,TGTGCCACCAGCAGAGAAGGACAGGGGCCCTACGAGCAGTACTTC
TRBV29-1,NA,TRBJ2-5,few,CSAFHRGETQYF,TGCAGCGCTTTTCACCGTGGAGAGACCCAGTACTTC
TRBV9,NA,TRBJ1-1,NA,CASSVAPGAMKTEAFF,TGTGCCAGCAGCGTAGCGCCAGGGGCGATGAAAACTGAAGCTTTCTTT
TRBV27,NA,TRBJ1-1,NA,CASSPIARGDEAFF,TGTGCCAGCAGTCCCATCGCCCGGGGGGATGAAGCTTTCTTT
TRBV6-5,TRBD1,TRBJ1-5,NA,CASSTQGGQPQHF,TGTGCCAGCAGTACACAGGGGGGGCAGCCCCAGCATTTT
TRBV6-5,TRBD1,TRBJ1-2,NA,CASSSGTGVYGYTF,TGTGCCAGCAGCTCGGGGACAGGCGTCTATGGCTACACCTTC
TRBV7-2,TRBD2,TRBJ2-7,few,CASSQGSGGAGLYEQYF,TGTGCCAGCAGCCAAGGGTCCGGGGGGGCAGGACTGTACGAGCAGTACTTC
TRBV29-1,TRBD1,TRBJ1-1,NA,CSVQGQQNTEAFF,TGCAGCGTCCAGGGACAGCAGAACACTGAAGCTTTCTTT
TRBV29-1,TRBD1,TRBJ2-7,few,CSVGTGTYEQYF,TGCAGCGTGGGGACAGGGACCTACGAGCAGTACTTC
TRBV29-1,NA,TRBJ1-5,NA,CSAMTGYNQPQHF,TGCAGCGCCATGACAGGCTACAATCAGCCCCAGCATTTT
TRBV29-1,NA,TRBJ2-7,few,CSVVLRTSGGLEQYF,TGCAGCGTTGTACTGAGGACCTCCGGGGGTCTCGAGCAGTACTTC
TRBV23-1,TRBD1,TRBJ1-6,few,CARTGQGHSPLHF,TGCGCCAGGACGGGACAGGGACATTCACCCCTCCACTTT
TRBV6-5,NA,TRBJ1-6,NA,CASSPAPSVLPLHF,TGTGCCAGCAGCCCGGCCCCCTCGGTTTTACCCCTCCACTTT
TRBV30,NA,TRBJ1-5,few,CACLGPGFLQPQHF,TGTGCCTGCCTAGGGCCAGGGTTCCTTCAGCCCCAGCATTTT
TRBV10-3,NA,TRBJ2-3,NA,CAISDPLGTQYF,TGTGCCATCAGTGACCCCCTTGGTACGCAGTATTTT
TRBV30,NA,TRBJ1-6,once,CAWSVVGGNSPLHF,TGTGCCTGGAGTGTAGTAGGGGGTAATTCACCCCTCCACTTT
TRBV29-1,NA,TRBJ1-1,NA,CSVDGGAMAFF,TGCAGCGTTGACGGGGGGGCTATGGCTTTCTTT
TRBV29-1,NA,TRBJ2-1,NA,CSVASVGHEQFF,TGCAGCGTTGCCTCTGTTGGCCATGAGCAGTTCTTC
TRBV6-5,NA,TRBJ2-4,NA,CASSYDAPSSGIQYF,TGTGCCAGCAGTTACGATGCCCCCTCGAGTGGCATTCAGTACTTC
TRBV5-1,NA,TRBJ2-7,few,CASSLEGVSGSTRGEQYF,TGCGCCAGCAGCTTGGAAGGGGTGAGCGGATCCACGAGAGGAGAGCAGTACTTC